The T cell receptor (beta chain) described here comes from a study of cytomegalovirus exposure and HLA in healthy donors. 13 Jbeta primers and 60 Vbeta primers were used for the PCR. Some clones are missing from TCRdb's copy, which holds only in-frame ones; the method was immunoSEQ multiplex PCR. This repertoire shows around 190,000 clones, 79% found once; its top ten account for around 0.74%. Germline V gene sequence: CDR1 LNHDA, CDR2 SQIVND (reference sequence). The CDR3 runs to 15 residues. Deletions cut 3 bases from V and 9 bases from J, with 20 bases between. This sequence joins TRBV19 and TRBJ1-1, with D perhaps matching TRBD1 (6 bases). What was sequenced was PBMCs. The source of this sequence is a woman aged 40 to 49 in good health and CMV-seronegative. This CDR3 is CASSITGPGENKAFF. Written as DNA, the CDR3 is TGTGCCAGTAGTATTACGGGGCCAGGGGAGAATAAAGCTTTCTTT.